This TCR beta chain was profiled in a study of CD8+ T cells in alopecia areata. Across the study: Severity scores in treated patients reflected the percentage of scalp affected.

Documented treatment: oral pan-JAK inhibitor, 5-10 mg twice daily. Researchers gathered lesional scalp punch biopsies and peripheral blood from patients with alopecia areata. Study-wide results and limits: Mice gave a clearer picture of TCR sharing than patients did, possibly for HLA-related reasons.

As for this clone: The target antigen is unknown.

The CDR3 consists of 13 residues. Trimming shortened V by 4 bases and J by 2 bases, and 10 bases separated the two germline ends. Germline V lookup: CDR1 SGHDT, CDR2 YYEEEE. After isolation, RNA underwent reverse transcription to generate cDNA as the sequencing template. Profiled with immunoSEQ multiplex PCR; TCRdb holds only in-frame clones, not every one. The sample has about 94,000 clones, 70% to 85% seen once; the top ten hold roughly 17%. This TCR came from a human donor with alopecia areata. This chain uses TRBV5-6 with TRBJ2-7, with D unresolved. This material consisted of CD8+ T cells sorted from blood, taken at week 44, from a patient treated with tofacitinib. The CDR3 sequence: CASSPGPPYEQYF. DNA for the CDR3: TGTGCCAGCAGCCCTGGACCACCCTACGAGCAGTACTTC.